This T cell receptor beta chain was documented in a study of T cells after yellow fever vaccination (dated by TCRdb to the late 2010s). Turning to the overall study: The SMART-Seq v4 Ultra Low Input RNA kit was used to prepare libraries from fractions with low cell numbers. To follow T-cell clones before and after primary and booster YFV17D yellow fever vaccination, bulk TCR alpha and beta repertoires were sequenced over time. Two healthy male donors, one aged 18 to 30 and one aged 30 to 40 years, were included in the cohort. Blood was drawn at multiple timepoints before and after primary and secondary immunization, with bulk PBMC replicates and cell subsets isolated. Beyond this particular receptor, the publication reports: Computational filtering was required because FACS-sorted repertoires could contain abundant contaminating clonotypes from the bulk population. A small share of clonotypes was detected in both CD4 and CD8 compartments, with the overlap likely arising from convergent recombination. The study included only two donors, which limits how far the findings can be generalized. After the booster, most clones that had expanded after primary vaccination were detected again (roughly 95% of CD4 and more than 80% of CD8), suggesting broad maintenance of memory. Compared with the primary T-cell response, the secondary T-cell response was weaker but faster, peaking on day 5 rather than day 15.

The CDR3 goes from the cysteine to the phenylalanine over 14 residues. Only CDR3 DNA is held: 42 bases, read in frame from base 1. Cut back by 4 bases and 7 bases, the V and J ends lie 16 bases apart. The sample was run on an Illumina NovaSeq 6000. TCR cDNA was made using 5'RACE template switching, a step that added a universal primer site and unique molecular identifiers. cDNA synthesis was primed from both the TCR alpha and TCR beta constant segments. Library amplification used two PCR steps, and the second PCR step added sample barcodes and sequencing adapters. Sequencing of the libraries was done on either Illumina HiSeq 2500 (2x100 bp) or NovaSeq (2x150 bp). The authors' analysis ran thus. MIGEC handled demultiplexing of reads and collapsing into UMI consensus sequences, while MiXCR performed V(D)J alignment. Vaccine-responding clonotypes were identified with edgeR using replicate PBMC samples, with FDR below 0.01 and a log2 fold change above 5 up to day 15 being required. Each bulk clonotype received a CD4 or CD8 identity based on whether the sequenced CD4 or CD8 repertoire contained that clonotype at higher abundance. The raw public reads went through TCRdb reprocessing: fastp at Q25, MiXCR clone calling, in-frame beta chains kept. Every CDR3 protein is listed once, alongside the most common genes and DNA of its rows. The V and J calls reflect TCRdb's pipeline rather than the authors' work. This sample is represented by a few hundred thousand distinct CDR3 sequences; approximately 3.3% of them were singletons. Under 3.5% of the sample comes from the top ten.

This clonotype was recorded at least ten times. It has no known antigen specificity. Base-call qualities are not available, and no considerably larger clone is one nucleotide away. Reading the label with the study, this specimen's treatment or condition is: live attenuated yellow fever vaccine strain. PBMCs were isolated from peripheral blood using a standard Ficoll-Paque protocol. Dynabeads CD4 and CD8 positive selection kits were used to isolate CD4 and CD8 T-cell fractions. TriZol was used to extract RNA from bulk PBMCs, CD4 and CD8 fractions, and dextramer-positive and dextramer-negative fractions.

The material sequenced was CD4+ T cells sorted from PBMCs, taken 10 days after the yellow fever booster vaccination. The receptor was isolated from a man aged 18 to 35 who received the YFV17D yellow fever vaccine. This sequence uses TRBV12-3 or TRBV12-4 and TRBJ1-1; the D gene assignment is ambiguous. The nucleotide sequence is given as TGTGCCAGCAGTTCACGGCGGCGGGCCGTTGAAGCTTTCTTT. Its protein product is CASSSRRRAVEAFF.